What follows are 18 T cell receptor beta chains derived from one specimen sequenced in a study of blood T cell repertoires in COVID-19. TCRdb's copy holds only in-frame clones and misses some; the assay was immunoSEQ multiplex PCR. The sample yields some 75,000 clones, around 88% seen once. Input material: peripheral blood. These receptors came from an elderly man with COVID-19, enrolled during active disease.

The CDR3 is CASSTRDRTNYGYTF. In DNA form, the CDR3 reads TGTGCCAGTAGTACCAGGGACAGGACTAACTATGGCTACACCTTC. The gene calls are TRBV19 and TRBJ1-2, with 8 bases aligning to TRBD1. Germline CDR1 reads LNHDA; CDR2 reads SQIVND (reference sequence). CDR3 length equals 15 residues. V shed 4 bases, J shed 0 bases, and the junction held 4 bases outside the gene matches. The variable domain in full, completed from reference TRBV19 and TRBJ1-2, reads DGGITQSPKYLFRKEGQNVTLSCEQNLNHDAMYWYRQDPGQGLRLIYYSQIVNDFQKGDIAEGYSVSREKKESFPLTVTSAQKNPTAFYLCASSTRDRTNYGYTFGSGTRLTVV.

This clone was observed a single time. The rearrangement uses TRBV7-2 and TRBJ2-3; 9 bases map to TRBD2. CDR3 length: 16 residues. Germline V gene data show CDR1 as SGHTA and CDR2 as FQGNSA. J lost 3 bases, V lost 4 bases, and 8 bases had no gene match. CDR3 residues: CASSSPGLAFTDTQYF. CDR3 nucleotides: TGTGCCAGCAGCTCCCCGGGACTAGCATTTACAGATACGCAGTATTTT.

This chain connects TRBV13 to TRBJ2-5; no clear D gene. V shed 3 bases and J shed 4 bases, with 12 bases lying between them. The CDR3 sequence is 14 residues long. The germline gives CDR1 PRHDT, CDR2 FYEKMQ (reference sequence). The chain's CDR3 is CASSLSSLGETQYF. The CDR3 coding sequence is TGTGCCAGCAGCTTGAGCTCACTTGGAGAGACCCAGTACTTC.

V is TRBV5-6 and J is TRBJ1-2, with 7 bases fitting TRBD1. Germline CDR1 reads SGHDT; CDR2 reads YYEEEE. V was pared by 2 bases and J by 2 bases, with 3 bases of the junction left unmatched. This CDR3 is 14 amino acids long. CDR3 sequence (DNA): TGTGCCAGCAGCTTAGGGACAGCCAACTATGGCTACACCTTC. It translates to CASSLGTANYGYTF.

This chain links TRBV4-3 with TRBJ2-7, with D possibly TRBD2 on 5 matching bases. The V and J ends lost 3 bases and 1 base respectively, with 10 bases between them. The CDR3 has 14 amino acids. The germline CDR1 and CDR2 sequences are LGHNA and YSLEER. The DNA of the CDR3 is TGCGCCAGCAGCCAGGGAGCCTATTCCTACGAGCAGTACTTC. As protein: CASSQGAYSYEQYF.

This chain joins TRBV2 and TRBJ2-7; 8 bases are a match to TRBD1. The CDR3 has 11 amino acids. Germline CDR1 SNHLY, CDR2 FYNNEI. Germline trimming cut 4 bases from V and 13 bases from J; bases unmatched to any gene: 6. CDR3 in DNA: TGTGCCAGCAGTGTTTTGGACAGGGTTTACTTC. The encoded protein is CASSVLDRVYF.

CDR3 amino acids: CASSPAGTQYF. In DNA, the CDR3 is TGTGCCAGCAGCCCTGCGGGTACGCAGTATTTT. This chain joins TRBV7-8 and TRBJ2-3, with D perhaps TRBD2 (5 bases). The germline V gene encodes CDR1 SGHVS and CDR2 FQNEAQ. The CDR3 totals 11 residues. Trimming took off 5 bases at V and 8 bases at J, with 8 bases between the two ends.

In the case of this clone: One end of the junction does not line up with germline, which may come from a read error. This chain's CDR3 is CASSELVTGGISF. CDR3 DNA: TGTGCCAGCAGTGAATTGGTGACAGGGGGGATTAGCTTC. The chain is built from TRBV6-1 and TRBJ1-2; 9 nucleotides align to TRBD1. Per germline, CDR1 MNHNS and CDR2 SASEGT. The CDR3 extends over 13 amino acids.

This chain uses TRBV28 with TRBJ2-3; 10 bases align to TRBD1. J lost 6 bases, V lost 4 bases, and 10 bases had no gene match. CDR3 length: 16 amino acids. Germline V lookup: CDR1 MDHEN, CDR2 SYDVKM. CDR3 DNA: TGTGCCAGCAGTTCCCCACCGGGACAGGGGCGTGATACGCAGTATTTT. This codes for CASSSPPGQGRDTQYF. Variable domain in full (rest from reference TRBV28 and TRBJ2-3): DVKVTQSSRYLVKRTGEKVFLECVQDMDHENMFWYRQDPGLGLRLIYFSYDVKMKEKGDIPEGYSVSREKKERFSLILESASTNQTSMYLCASSSPPGQGRDTQYFGPGTRLTVL.

J is TRBJ1-5 and V is TRBV28; 7 nucleotides align to TRBD1. This CDR3 comprises 14 residues. Germline V gene sequence: CDR1 MDHEN, CDR2 SYDVKM. The J segment lost 6 bases and the V segment lost 9 bases, leaving 11 bases of the junction unmatched. The CDR3 spells CASSGGGFSQPQHF. CDR3 in DNA: TGTGCCAGTTCAGGGGGAGGTTTTAGTCAGCCCCAGCATTTT.

The chain couples TRBV19 to TRBJ1-5; D is undetermined. CDR3 length equals 13 residues. V lost 7 bases and J 11 bases, leaving 18 bases between the germline ends. CDR1 is LNHDA, CDR2 SQIVND, per germline (reference sequence). CDR3 protein: CASTDPALESQHF. As DNA, the CDR3 is TGTGCCAGTACTGACCCCGCACTAGAGTCCCAGCATTTT. The variable domain in full, with the rest retrieved from reference TRBV19 and TRBJ1-5, is DGGITQSPKYLFRKEGQNVTLSCEQNLNHDAMYWYRQDPGQGLRLIYYSQIVNDFQKGDIAEGYSVSREKKESFPLTVTSAQKNPTAFYLCASTDPALESQHFGDGTRLSIL.

V and J are TRBV11-2 and TRBJ1-2; D is undetermined. This CDR3 is built from 12 residues. V lost 5 bases to trimming and J lost 2 bases, with 6 bases between them. The germline V gene has CDR1 SGHAT and CDR2 FQNNGV. CDR3 nucleotide sequence: TGTGCCAGCAGCGGGAGGAACTATGGCTACACCTTC. This encodes CASSGRNYGYTF.

This sequence joins TRBV11-1 and TRBJ1-2; 9 bases match TRBD1. From germline, CDR1 is SGHAT and CDR2 FQDESV (reference sequence). This CDR3 comprises 16 residues. V dropped 5 bases and J dropped 0; count of bases not matched to a gene: 7. CDR3 bases: TGTGCCAGCAGCCCTGGGACAGGGCAAGCTAACTATGGCTACACCTTC. Encoded protein: CASSPGTGQANYGYTF.

The CDR3 sequence: CASSPTTGDTQYF. The CDR3 coding sequence is TGTGCCAGCAGCCCCACAACAGGGGATACGCAGTATTTT. This chain joins TRBV9 and TRBJ2-3; weak D call: TRBD1 (6 bases). Germline CDR1 SGDLS, CDR2 YYNGEE. This CDR3 spans 13 amino acids. With 4 bases removed from V and 6 bases from J, the gap between germline ends came to 12 bases.

The J gene is TRBJ1-1, the V gene TRBV11-2; D perhaps matches TRBD1 (6 bases). The CDR3 runs to 15 residues. Between the trimmed V and J ends, which lost 5 bases and 0 bases, there was a span of 13 bases. Germline CDR1 and CDR2: SGHAT and FQNNGV. CDR3 nucleotides: TGTGCCAGCAGCCTCAGGGGAATCATGAACACTGAAGCTTTCTTT. It is translated as CASSLRGIMNTEAFF.

V gene TRBV6-4 combines with J gene TRBJ2-3; D possibly corresponds to TRBD1 (5 bases). The CDR3 totals 14 residues. In germline, CDR1 is MRHNA, CDR2 SNTAGT. V was trimmed by 3 bases and J by 4 bases, leaving 11 bases between them. This CDR3 reads CASSEERGPDTQYF. In DNA form, the CDR3 reads TGTGCCAGCAGTGAGGAAAGGGGCCCAGATACGCAGTATTTT.

This clone was recorded once. This chain connects TRBV4-3 to TRBJ1-1; tentatively, D is TRBD1 (6 bases). Trimming left V 0 bases short and J 5 bases short, with 10 bases between. Germline lookup yields CDR1 LGHNA and CDR2 YSLEER. The CDR3 extends over 14 amino acids. The CDR3: CASSQDTGPTEAFF. CDR3 DNA: TGCGCCAGCAGCCAAGATACAGGGCCAACTGAAGCTTTCTTT.

V usage is TRBV2 and J usage is TRBJ1-5; D might be TRBD1 (6 bases). Trimming took 0 bases from V and 6 from J, leaving 12 bases between them. Germline V gives CDR1 SNHLY, CDR2 FYNNEI. This CDR3 is 15 amino acids long. The CDR3 region is CASSEAGAGGQPQHF. CDR3 DNA: TGTGCCAGCAGTGAAGCGGGGGCAGGAGGTCAGCCCCAGCATTTT.